Presented here are 27 T cell receptor beta chains from one specimen sequenced in a study of shared clonotypes between healthy human individuals. Sequenced by immunoSEQ multiplex PCR; TCRdb stores in-frame clones only, minus some. The sample shows roughly 520,000 clones, approximately 94% of them seen only once. Sequencing used naive CD4+ T cells sorted from blood. Subset described: CD45RA+ positively selected. The source of these receptors is a woman aged 30 to 39 in good health.

The V and J genes are TRBV30 and TRBJ2-5; 7 bases match TRBD1. The germline gives CDR1 GTSNPN, CDR2 SVGIG (reference sequence). The V and J ends lost 2 bases and 5 bases, in that order; junction bases with no gene match: 5. This CDR3 has 13 residues. CDR3 DNA: TGTGCCTGGAGTATGACAGGGATCGAGACCCAGTACTTC. It translates to CAWSMTGIETQYF. Variable domain in full (rest from reference TRBV30 and TRBJ2-5): SQTIHQWPATLVQPVGSPLSLECTVEGTSNPNLYWYRQAAGRGLQLLFYSVGIGQISSEVPQNLSASRPQDRQFILSSKKLLLSDSGFYLCAWSMTGIETQYFGPGTRLLVL.

In its sample, this clone was seen once. The genes are TRBV28 and TRBJ2-7; D may be TRBD2 (6 bases). CDR1 and CDR2 from the germline V gene are MDHEN and SYDVKM. This CDR3 has 15 residues. The V end was cut by 5 bases, the J end by 6 bases, with 20 bases between. CDR3 amino acids: CASSQGGFYSSEQYF. CDR3 nucleotide sequence: TGTGCCAGCAGTCAAGGAGGGTTTTACTCCAGCGAGCAGTACTTC.

The chain couples TRBV7-7 to TRBJ2-1; TRBD2 agrees at 9 bases. Germline CDR1 SSHAT, CDR2 FNYEAQ (reference sequence). V trimming: 5 bases; J trimming: 10 bases; junction bases outside the gene matches: 18. The CDR3 consists of 17 residues. CDR3: CASSPKGKAGGPGEQFF. As DNA, the CDR3 is TGTGCCAGCAGCCCCAAAGGCAAGGCGGGAGGGCCGGGGGAGCAGTTCTTC.

The genes are TRBV7-8 and TRBJ2-5; D is undetermined. Matching the DNA end better, TRBJ2-7 makes the J call doubtful. Germline values: CDR1 SGHVS, CDR2 FQNEAQ. The length of the CDR3 is 12 residues. The CDR3 DNA reads as TGTGCCAGCAGCTTAAATCGACACGAGCAGTACTTC. Protein product: CASSLNRHEQYF.

V gene TRBV28 combines with J gene TRBJ1-3, with 8 bases that match TRBD1. This CDR3 spans 16 amino acids. Germline trimming cut 5 bases from V and 0 bases from J; bases unmatched to any gene: 6. CDR1 MDHEN and CDR2 SYDVKM come from the germline V gene. In DNA, the CDR3 is TGTGCCAGCAGTCTTTGGACAGGGATCTCTGGAAACACCATATATTTT. Translating gives CASSLWTGISGNTIYF.

The rearrangement links TRBV7-9 to TRBJ2-7, with 7 positions matching TRBD1. This CDR3 is built from 14 residues. Germline CDR1 is SEHNR and CDR2 is FQNEAQ (reference sequence). Unmatched junction bases numbered 2, after V lost 3 bases and J lost 0 bases. The CDR3 nucleotides are TGTGCCAGCAGCTTGGACAGGATCTCCTACGAGCAGTACTTC. As protein: CASSLDRISYEQYF.

The chain recombines TRBV28 with TRBJ2-7; D ambiguous. The V end was cut by 1 base, the J end by 12 bases, with 13 bases between. Germline V gives CDR1 MDHEN, CDR2 SYDVKM. The CDR3 is made up of 12 amino acids. CDR3 sequence reads: CASSLSGPPGYF. The CDR3 nucleotides are TGTGCCAGCAGTTTATCGGGCCCTCCGGGGTACTTC. Together with reference TRBV28 and TRBJ2-7, the CDR3 gives the full variable domain: DVKVTQSSRYLVKRTGEKVFLECVQDMDHENMFWYRQDPGLGLRLIYFSYDVKMKEKGDIPEGYSVSREKKERFSLILESASTNQTSMYLCASSLSGPPGYFGPGTRLTVT.

V and J are TRBV11-3 and TRBJ1-5, with D perhaps TRBD1 (6 bases). V lost 4 bases and J 0 bases, leaving 10 bases between the germline ends. The germline CDR1 and CDR2 sequences are SGHNT and YENEEA. The CDR3 runs to 15 residues. CDR3: CASSSEGHSNQPQHF. DNA of the CDR3: TGTGCCAGCAGCTCCGAGGGACATAGCAATCAGCCCCAGCATTTT.

The chain has TRBV6-1 and TRBJ1-2, with D possibly being TRBD1 (5 bases). The V end lost 3 bases, the J end lost 2 bases, and 10 bases lay between the germline ends. Germline V gives CDR1 MNHNS, CDR2 SASEGT. The CDR3 runs 14 residues. CDR3 coding DNA: TGTGCCAGCAGTGATTTGACAGTCAACTATGGCTACACCTTC. It yields the protein CASSDLTVNYGYTF.

The rearrangement uses TRBV27 and TRBJ1-1; 10 nucleotides match TRBD1. CDR3 size: 16 residues. The V segment lost 5 bases and the J segment 3 bases; nucleotides outside the gene matches: 9. Germline loops: CDR1 MNHEY, CDR2 SMNVEV (reference sequence). The CDR3 sequence is CASSPGQGRADTEAFF. As DNA, the CDR3 is TGTGCCAGCAGTCCGGGACAGGGGAGGGCGGACACTGAAGCTTTCTTT.

The J gene is TRBJ1-1, the V gene TRBV11-2; weak D call: TRBD1 (5 bases). The CDR3 has 17 amino acids. The V end was cut by 2 bases, the J end by 6 bases, with 22 bases between. Germline V gene lookup returns CDR1 SGHAT and CDR2 FQNNGV. CDR3 residues: CASSLRPIAARVAEAFF. The CDR3 coding sequence is TGTGCCAGCAGCTTAAGGCCCATCGCGGCCAGGGTGGCTGAAGCTTTCTTT.

The chain combines TRBV28 with TRBJ2-5, with TRBD1 identical over 7 bases. Germline CDR1 reads MDHEN; CDR2 reads SYDVKM. The CDR3 totals 13 residues. J gave up 9 bases and V 5 bases, and 9 bases lay outside the gene matches. This CDR3 reads CASSAQGFWAQYF. Written as DNA, the CDR3 is TGTGCCAGCAGTGCACAGGGGTTCTGGGCCCAGTACTTC.

The chain employs TRBV5-1 and TRBJ2-2; TRBD1 might be the D (6 bases). In germline, CDR1 is SGHRS, CDR2 YFSETQ. The CDR3 sequence is 16 residues long. The V and J ends lost 0 bases and 4 bases respectively, with 13 bases between them. The CDR3 protein is CASSLVSRGSTGELFF. The CDR3 DNA follows: TGCGCCAGCAGCTTGGTTTCCAGGGGAAGCACCGGGGAGCTGTTTTTT.

The chain carries TRBV11-2 and TRBJ2-1; 15 bases fit TRBD2. The CDR3 is 16 residues long. The trim removed 4 bases at V and 9 bases at J, leaving 7 bases unmatched. The V gene's germline CDR1 is SGHAT and CDR2 FQNNGV. CDR3 sequence reads: CASSSRTSGRAFEQFF. CDR3 bases: TGTGCCAGCAGCTCCAGGACTAGCGGGAGGGCCTTTGAGCAGTTCTTC.

The chain has TRBV28 and TRBJ2-2; D gene uncertain. Germline loops: CDR1 MDHEN, CDR2 SYDVKM. Between the trimmed V and J ends, which lost 5 bases and 3 bases, there was a span of 10 bases. This CDR3 has 14 residues. DNA for the CDR3: TGTGCCAGCAGTCCCCTGAGAGACACCGGGGAGCTGTTTTTT. Protein: CASSPLRDTGELFF.

This chain connects TRBV27 to TRBJ2-7; D possibly corresponds to TRBD1 (6 bases). CDR1 and CDR2 (germline): MNHEY, SMNVEV (reference sequence). This CDR3 is 15 amino acids long. Trimming took 6 bases from V and 3 from J, leaving 18 bases between them. Here the CDR3 reads CASSPQGKGSYEQYF. The CDR3 DNA is TGTGCCAGCAGCCCACAGGGTAAGGGAAGCTACGAGCAGTACTTC.

This rearrangement joins TRBV7-9 to TRBJ2-3, with D unclear. Trimming shortened V by 1 base and J by 11 bases, and 16 bases separated the two germline ends. There are 14 residues in the CDR3. Germline V CDR1 and CDR2: SEHNR, FQNEAQ (reference sequence). In nucleotides, the CDR3 is TGTGCCAGCAGCTTAGGCGCCCCTAGTCTAATGCAGTATTTT. This gives the protein CASSLGAPSLMQYF.

CDR3 loop: CASSLRDRLYGYTF. In DNA, the CDR3 is TGTGCCAGCTCACTGCGGGATAGACTATATGGCTACACCTTC. V gene TRBV18 combines with J gene TRBJ1-2; D is undetermined. V was pared by 4 bases and J by 5 bases, with 14 bases between. Looked up from germline, CDR1 is KGHSH and CDR2 is LQKENI. The CDR3 has 14 residues.

The chain recombines TRBV28 with TRBJ2-1; 14 bases match TRBD2. The junction had 6 bases not matched to a gene; V was cut back by 2 bases and J by 6 bases. The CDR3 consists of 17 residues. Germline loops: CDR1 MDHEN, CDR2 SYDVKM. CDR3 protein: CASSLKQGLAGGNEQFF. As DNA, the CDR3 is TGTGCCAGCAGTTTAAAGCAAGGACTAGCGGGAGGCAATGAGCAGTTCTTC.

V gene TRBV28 combines with J gene TRBJ1-1; 8 bases align to TRBD1. The germline CDR1 and CDR2 sequences are MDHEN and SYDVKM. With V trimmed by 6 bases and J by 4 bases, 19 bases remained unmatched. The length of the CDR3 is 18 residues. The CDR3 loop is CASSALWQGARVGTEAFF. The CDR3 DNA follows: TGTGCCAGCAGCGCCCTCTGGCAGGGGGCAAGGGTTGGCACTGAAGCTTTCTTT.

The CDR3: CASRRREAAPSTDTQYF. For the CDR3, the DNA is TGTGCCAGCAGAAGGAGGGAAGCCGCTCCTAGCACAGATACGCAGTATTTT. The genes are TRBV2 and TRBJ2-3; TRBD2 might be the D (6 bases). The germline gives CDR1 SNHLY, CDR2 FYNNEI. V lost 6 bases and J 0 bases, leaving 19 bases between the germline ends. The CDR3 is made up of 17 amino acids.

The rearrangement links TRBV7-6 to TRBJ2-3; D call uncertain. V lost 4 bases and J lost 5, with 7 bases in between. CDR1 SGHVS and CDR2 FNYEAQ come from the germline V gene. The CDR3 has 12 amino acids. CDR3: CASSSYGDTQYF. CDR3 coding DNA: TGTGCCAGCAGCTCCTACGGAGATACGCAGTATTTT.

V is TRBV28 and J is TRBJ1-1, with D possibly being TRBD1 (5 bases). V gave up 5 bases and J gave up 0 bases, with 10 bases separating them. There are 14 residues in the CDR3. Germline CDR1 and CDR2: MDHEN and SYDVKM. CDR3 coding DNA: TGTGCCAGCAGTACGGGGGATGTGAACACTGAAGCTTTCTTT. Its protein is CASSTGDVNTEAFF.

The chain links TRBV5-1 to TRBJ2-2, with D perhaps TRBD1 (6 bases). The CDR3 is 16 residues long. Trimming removed 4 bases from V and 3 bases from J, with 16 bases in between. CDR1 is SGHRS, CDR2 YFSETQ, per germline. CDR3 nucleotides: TGCGCCAGCAGCACCCCCGCCAGGGGAGACACCGGGGAGCTGTTTTTT. It is translated as CASSTPARGDTGELFF.

The rearrangement links TRBV11-3 to TRBJ2-2, with D perhaps TRBD2 (7 bases). The CDR3 is 15 residues long. Germline V gene data show CDR1 as SGHNT and CDR2 as YENEEA. The V end lost 5 bases, the J end lost 4 bases, and 14 bases lay between the germline ends. In DNA form, the CDR3 reads TGTGCCAGCAGCCCCGGGGGGCGTGGCACCGGGGAGCTGTTTTTT. Protein: CASSPGGRGTGELFF.

The rearrangement uses TRBV10-3 and TRBJ2-7; D may be TRBD1 or TRBD2 (5 bases each). Germline assignment: CDR1 ENHRY and CDR2 SYGVKD. V was shortened by 6 bases and J by 3 bases, with 12 bases between the two germline ends. CDR3 length: 13 residues. The CDR3 loop is CAIRGREDYEQYF. CDR3 coding DNA: TGTGCCATCAGGGGACGGGAAGACTACGAGCAGTACTTC.

This rearrangement joins TRBV28 to TRBJ2-7; a possible D gene is TRBD1 (6 bases). V was cut by 6 bases and J by 2 bases, with 14 bases left in between. CDR1 and CDR2 (germline): MDHEN, SYDVKM. There are 14 residues in the CDR3. CDR3 DNA sequence: TGTGCCAGCAGCTCTGTCGGACAGACCTACGAGCAGTACTTC. Its translation: CASSSVGQTYEQYF.